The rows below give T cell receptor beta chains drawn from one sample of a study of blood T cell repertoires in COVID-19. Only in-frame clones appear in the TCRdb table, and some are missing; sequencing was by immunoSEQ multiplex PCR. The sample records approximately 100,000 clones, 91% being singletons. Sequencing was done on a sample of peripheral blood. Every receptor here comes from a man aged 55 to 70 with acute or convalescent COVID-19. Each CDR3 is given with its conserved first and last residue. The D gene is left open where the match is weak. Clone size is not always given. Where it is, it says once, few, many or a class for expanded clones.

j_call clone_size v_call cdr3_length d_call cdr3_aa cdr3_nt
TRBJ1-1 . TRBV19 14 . CASSRQQGSTEAFF TGTGCCAGTAGTAGGCAACAGGGCTCCACTGAAGCTTTCTTT
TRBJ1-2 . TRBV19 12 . CASSIQGSGYTF TGTGCCAGTAGTATACAGGGTAGTGGCTACACCTTC
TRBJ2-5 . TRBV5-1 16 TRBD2 CASSWGRGSGRETQYF TGCGCCAGCAGCTGGGGCCGAGGGAGCGGGAGGGAGACCCAGTACTTC
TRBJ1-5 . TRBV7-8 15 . CASSFGGNSNQPQHF TGTGCCAGCAGCTTCGGGGGGAATAGCAATCAGCCCCAGCATTTT
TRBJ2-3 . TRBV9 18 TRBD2 CASSPRTSGRATTDTQYF TGTGCCAGCAGCCCCCGGACTAGCGGGAGGGCCACGACAGATACGCAGTATTTT
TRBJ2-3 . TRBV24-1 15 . CATSGHGRGTDTQYF TGTGCCACCAGTGGTCACGGCCGGGGCACAGATACGCAGTATTTT
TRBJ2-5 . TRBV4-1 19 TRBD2 CASSQTLGTSANRGETQYF TGCGCCAGCAGCCAAACACTTGGGACTAGCGCGAACAGAGGAGAGACCCAGTACTTC
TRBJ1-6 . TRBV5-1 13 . CASSLSDNSPLHF TGCGCCAGCAGCTTGTCTGATAATTCACCCCTCCACTTT
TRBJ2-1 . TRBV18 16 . CASSPTGRSSYNEQFF TGTGCCAGCTCACCAACGGGGAGAAGCTCCTACAATGAGCAGTTCTTC
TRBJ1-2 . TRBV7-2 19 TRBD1 CASSLVGQGFNIRNYGYTF TGTGCCAGCAGCTTAGTAGGACAGGGTTTTAATATAAGGAACTATGGCTACACCTTC
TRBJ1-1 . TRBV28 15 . CASSLSGFRGTEAFF TGTGCCAGCAGTTTATCGGGTTTTCGGGGCACTGAAGCTTTCTTT
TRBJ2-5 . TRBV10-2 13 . CASSETSRETQYF TGCGCCAGCAGTGAGACTAGCAGGGAGACCCAGTACTTC
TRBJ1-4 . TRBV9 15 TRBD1 CASSARTGVWEKLFF TGTGCCAGCAGCGCCCGGACAGGGGTTTGGGAAAAACTGTTTTTT
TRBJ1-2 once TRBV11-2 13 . CASSQTTGYGYTF TGTGCCAGCAGCCAAACGACGGGGTATGGCTACACCTTC
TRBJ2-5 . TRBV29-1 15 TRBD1 CSVEDRGQGLDHLDF TGCAGCGTTGAAGACAGAGGACAGGGCCTAGACCACCTAGACTTC
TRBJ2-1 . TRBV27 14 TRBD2 CASSLAGARNEQFF TGTGCCAGCAGTTTAGCGGGAGCGAGAAATGAGCAGTTCTTC
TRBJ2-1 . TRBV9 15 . CASSVRGASYNEQFF TGTGCCAGCAGCGTCCGCGGTGCCTCCTACAATGAGCAGTTCTTC
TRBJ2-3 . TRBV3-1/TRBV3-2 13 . CASSPRASDTQYF TGTGCCAGCAGCCCGCGGGCCTCTGATACGCAGTATTTT
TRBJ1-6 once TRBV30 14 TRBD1 CAWTQGARNSPLHF TGTGCCTGGACCCAGGGGGCGCGAAATTCACCCCTCCACTTT
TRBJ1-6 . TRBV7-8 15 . CASSSESSYNSPLHF TGTGCCAGCAGCTCGGAGAGCTCCTATAATTCACCCCTCCACTTT
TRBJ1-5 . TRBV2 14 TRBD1 CASTSAGGGQPQHF TGTGCCAGCACTTCGGCAGGGGGCGGTCAGCCCCAGCATTTT
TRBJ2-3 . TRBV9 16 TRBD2 CASKTSGSVIADTQYF TGTGCCAGCAAGACTAGCGGGAGCGTTATCGCAGATACGCAGTATTTT
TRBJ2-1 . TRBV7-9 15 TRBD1 CASSPRTGDYNEQFF TGTGCCAGCAGCCCCCGGACAGGGGATTACAATGAGCAGTTCTTC